Below, 6 T cell receptor beta chains from the same sample are listed, as sequenced in a study of blood T cell repertoires in COVID-19. TCRdb's copy holds only in-frame clones and misses some; the assay was immunoSEQ multiplex PCR. The sample includes some 100,000 clones, about nine tenths of them seen just once. The sample consisted of peripheral blood. These receptors originate from a man between 65 and 85 years old who had recovered from COVID-19.

The chain couples TRBV5-1 to TRBJ2-5; TRBD2 matches at 8 bases. This CDR3 comprises 15 residues. Germline lookup yields CDR1 SGHRS and CDR2 YFSETQ. With V trimmed by 4 bases and J by 4 bases, 9 bases remained unmatched. The CDR3 DNA is TGCGCCAGCAGCCAAATACTAGCGGAGCGAGAGACCCAGTACTTC. Protein product: CASSQILAERETQYF.

V usage is TRBV10-3 and J usage is TRBJ1-2; D gene uncertain. Trimming removed 2 bases at V and 0 bases at J, with 10 bases between. Germline assignment: CDR1 ENHRY and CDR2 SYGVKD. This CDR3 has 15 amino acids. CDR3 sequence reads: CAISEREDTNYGYTF. The DNA of the CDR3 is TGTGCCATCAGTGAGCGGGAGGATACTAACTATGGCTACACCTTC.

The chain has TRBV3-1 (or the pseudogene TRBV3-2) and TRBJ2-5, with D possibly being TRBD1 (5 bases). Trimming removed 1 base from V and 5 bases from J, with 11 bases in between. The CDR3 sequence is 14 residues long. Germline V CDR1 and CDR2: LGHDT, YNNKEL (reference sequence). CDR3 in amino acids: CASSQVQGVETQYF. Here the CDR3 DNA reads TGTGCCAGCAGCCAAGTTCAAGGGGTTGAGACCCAGTACTTC.

The J gene is TRBJ1-6, the V gene TRBV6-5, with 9 bases identical to TRBD1. With V trimmed by 6 bases and J by 7 bases, 4 bases remained unmatched. CDR3 length: 14 residues. The germline V gene has CDR1 MNHEY and CDR2 SVGAGI. The CDR3 loop is CASSRTGVNSPLHF. In nucleotides, the CDR3 is TGTGCCAGCAGCCGGACAGGGGTAAATTCACCCCTCCACTTT.

This chain joins TRBV5-1 and TRBJ1-6, with D perhaps matching TRBD1 (5 bases). Germline V gene data show CDR1 as SGHRS and CDR2 as YFSETQ. CDR3 length: 16 residues. V lost 4 bases to trimming and J lost 7 bases, with 18 bases between them. The CDR3 protein is CASSQGSSDGNSPLHF. The CDR3 DNA is TGCGCCAGCAGCCAGGGATCCTCGGACGGAAATTCACCCCTCCACTTT. Based on the CDR3 plus reference TRBV5-1 and TRBJ1-6, the full variable domain is KAGVTQTPRYLIKTRGQQVTLSCSPISGHRSVSWYQQTPGQGLQFLFEYFSETQRNKGNFPGRFSGRQFSNSRSEMNVSTLELGDSALYLCASSQGSSDGNSPLHFGNGTRLTVT.

The chain employs TRBV28 and TRBJ1-2, with 8 nucleotides matching TRBD1. V was pared by 8 bases and J by 6 bases, with 11 bases of the junction left unmatched. Per the germline V gene, CDR1 is MDHEN and CDR2 is SYDVKM. The CDR3 is 14 amino acids. CDR3 DNA: TGTGCCAGCCGCCCGGACAGGGTCGTAAATGGCTACACCTTC. As protein: CASRPDRVVNGYTF.